The rows below give T cell receptor beta chains drawn from one sample of a study of T cell responses to AZD1222 COVID-19 vaccine. Generated by immunoSEQ multiplex PCR, the TCRdb table keeps only in-frame clones and is missing some. Here the sample spans under 110,000 clones, roughly 87% being singletons. The source was peripheral blood, collected 28 days after the second AZD1222 dose. These receptors were obtained from an adult who received the AZD1222 COVID-19 vaccine. CDR3s include the opening cysteine and the closing phenylalanine or tryptophan. Fields, in order: D gene, J gene, V gene, clone size, CDR3 protein, CDR3 DNA. The D gene is left open where the match is weak. Size is omitted from some rows. Given values are once, few, many or a class for expanded clones.

- | TRBJ1-2 | TRBV5-1 | - | CASRNGVYGYTF | TGCGCCAGCCGAAACGGGGTTTATGGCTACACCTTC
TRBD1 | TRBJ1-2 | TRBV2 | - | CASSEALSQGHGYTF | TGTGCCAGCAGTGAAGCGTTATCACAGGGGCATGGCTACACCTTC
TRBD2 | TRBJ2-7 | TRBV3-1/TRBV3-2 | - | CASSHSSGGLSYEQYF | TGTGCCAGCAGCCACTCTAGCGGGGGTCTTTCCTACGAGCAGTACTTC
- | TRBJ1-5 | TRBV2 | - | CASSELGQYSNQPQHF | TGTGCCAGCAGTGAACTGGGTCAGTATAGCAATCAGCCCCAGCATTTT
- | TRBJ1-2 | TRBV7-2 | - | CASSLVTGQPRGYTF | TGTGCCAGCAGCTTAGTTACCGGACAGCCACGGGGCTACACCTTC
- | TRBJ1-1 | TRBV18 | - | CASSPQGGSEAFF | TGTGCCAGCTCACCACAGGGTGGTAGTGAAGCTTTCTTT
TRBD1 | TRBJ2-1 | TRBV4-1 | large | CASSPQGAIYNEQFF | TGCGCCAGCAGCCCACAGGGGGCAATCTACAATGAGCAGTTCTTC
- | TRBJ1-3 | TRBV7-2 | - | CASSLSGGSSGNTIYF | TGTGCCAGCAGCTTATCCGGTGGGAGCTCTGGAAACACCATATATTTT
- | TRBJ1-1 | TRBV5-1 | - | CASSTDTTNTEAFF | TGCGCCAGCAGCACCGACACAACGAACACTGAAGCTTTCTTT
- | TRBJ2-1 | TRBV29-1 | - | CSVWYNEQFF | TGCAGCGTTTGGTACAATGAGCAGTTCTTC
TRBD1 | TRBJ1-1 | TRBV6-5 | - | CASSYSEGAGTEAFF | TGTGCCAGCAGTTACTCGGAGGGGGCCGGGACTGAAGCTTTCTTT
TRBD2 | TRBJ2-7 | TRBV7-3 | - | CASSPRAGGKFHEQYF | TGTGCCAGCAGCCCAAGGGCGGGAGGGAAATTCCACGAGCAGTACTTC
- | TRBJ1-1 | TRBV5-1 | - | CASSYLQGGDTEAFF | TGCGCCAGCAGCTACTTACAGGGCGGGGACACTGAAGCTTTCTTT
- | TRBJ1-2 | TRBV9 | - | CASSAMDRLVGYTF | TGTGCCAGCAGCGCGATGGACCGGTTGGTGGGCTACACCTTC
- | TRBJ2-3 | TRBV6-5 | - | CASGSRLRSSDTQYF | TGTGCCAGCGGATCCCGACTTAGGTCAAGCGATACGCAGTATTTT
- | TRBJ2-2 | TRBV7-2 | - | CASRESRVNTGELFF | TGTGCCAGCAGGGAGAGCAGGGTTAACACCGGGGAGCTGTTTTTT
- | TRBJ2-7 | TRBV6-5 | - | CASRSSSYEQYF | TGTGCCAGCAGATCATCTTCCTACGAGCAGTACTTC
- | TRBJ1-5 | TRBV20-1 | - | CSASSRGNQPQHF | TGCAGTGCTAGTTCCAGGGGCAATCAGCCCCAGCATTTT
- | TRBJ2-2 | TRBV7-2 | - | CASSLGGYGELFF | TGTGCCAGCAGCTTAGGGGGGTACGGGGAGCTGTTTTTT
- | TRBJ1-3 | TRBV18 | - | CASPPQPISGNTIYF | TGTGCCAGCCCCCCCCAGCCGATCTCTGGAAACACCATATATTTT
- | TRBJ1-2 | TRBV10-2 | - | CASMPGGPYGYTF | TGCGCCAGCATGCCCGGCGGTCCTTATGGCTACACCTTC
- | TRBJ2-2 | TRBV6-2/TRBV6-3 | once | CASSHTGPRYTGELFF | TGTGCCAGCAGTCATACAGGACCTCGTTACACCGGGGAGCTGTTTTTT
- | TRBJ2-7 | TRBV19 | - | CASSIGILDSYEQYF | TGTGCCAGTAGTATCGGCATACTGGACTCCTACGAGCAGTACTTC
TRBD1 | TRBJ2-2 | TRBV5-1 | - | CASRGQPDPTGELFF | TGCGCCAGCAGGGGACAGCCAGATCCCACCGGGGAGCTGTTTTTT
- | TRBJ1-2 | TRBV4-2 | - | CASGQPGQNYGYTF | TGTGCCAGCGGCCAACCGGGACAAAACTATGGCTACACCTTC
- | TRBJ1-2 | TRBV24-1 | - | CAASLGYGYTF | TGTGCCGCTTCCCTGGGCTATGGCTACACCTTC
- | TRBJ2-7 | TRBV6-5 | - | CASSFRTNSYEQYF | TGTGCCAGCAGTTTCCGGACTAACTCCTACGAGCAGTACTTC
TRBD1 | TRBJ2-7 | TRBV18 | - | CATRTGGASYEQYF | TGTGCCACAAGGACAGGGGGGGCCTCCTACGAGCAGTACTTC
TRBD2 | TRBJ2-1 | TRBV9 | once | CASSVEPRTSGGDNEQFF | TGTGCCAGCAGCGTAGAGCCCAGGACTAGCGGGGGGGACAATGAGCAGTTCTTC
- | TRBJ2-1 | TRBV9 | - | CASTSSSYNEQFF | TGTGCCAGCACTAGTAGCTCCTACAATGAGCAGTTCTTC